The 4 T cell receptor beta chains in this list originate from one sample, sequenced in a study of monozygotic twins with cystic fibrosis. Repertoires were generated with immunoSEQ multiplex PCR, while TCRdb's copy carries only in-frame clones and drops some. Here the sample spans 11,000 to 15,000 clones, around 98% being singletons. The sample was blood. These receptors all stem from a girl aged 2 to 10 with cystic fibrosis.

This clone was detected once. CDR3 in DNA: TGTGCCAGCAGCTTCACAAGGAGCTCCTACGAGCAGTACTTC. The encoded protein is CASSFTRSSYEQYF. The chain couples TRBV7-8 to TRBJ2-7; the D is unclear. V was shortened by 3 bases and J by 0 bases, with 9 bases between the two germline ends. CDR3 length: 14 residues. The germline V gene encodes CDR1 SGHVS and CDR2 FQNEAQ.

This chain joins TRBV7-9 and TRBJ2-2; maybe TRBD1 (6 bases). Germline values: CDR1 SEHNR, CDR2 FQNEAQ (reference sequence). CDR3 length: 14 residues. The V gene lost 5 bases and the J gene lost 1 base, with 8 bases spanning the gap. CDR3 sequence: CASSPGQNTGELFF. As DNA, the CDR3 is TGTGCCAGCAGCCCGGGACAGAACACCGGGGAGCTGTTTTTT.

The rearrangement joins TRBV4-1 to TRBJ2-3; TRBD2 might be the D (6 bases). The CDR3 runs to 15 residues. With 1 base removed from V and 6 bases from J, the gap between germline ends came to 14 bases. The germline CDR1 and CDR2 sequences are MGHRA and YSYEKL. As DNA, the CDR3 is TGCGCCAGCAGCCAAGTGGAGACTAGACCGGATACGCAGTATTTT. It is translated as CASSQVETRPDTQYF.

This rearrangement joins TRBV10-3 to TRBJ2-5; D might be TRBD2 (5 bases). The V gene lost 2 bases and the J gene lost 1 base, with 8 bases spanning the gap. Germline V gene sequence: CDR1 ENHRY, CDR2 SYGVKD. The CDR3 covers 14 residues. In nucleotides, the CDR3 is TGTGCCATCAGTGAGCACGGAGGCCAAGAGACCCAGTACTTC. This codes for CAISEHGGQETQYF.